This is a list of T cell receptor beta chains from one sample in a study of blood T cell repertoires in COVID-19. The protocol was immunoSEQ multiplex PCR, while the TCRdb copy is restricted to in-frame clones and leaves out a portion. The repertoire holds about 260,000 clones, with approximately 86% as singletons. Sequenced sample: peripheral blood. The origin of the receptors is a woman aged 60-75 years with COVID-19, enrolled during active disease. Each CDR3 is given with its conserved first and last residue. A D gene is named only where the DNA matches it firmly. Size is stated for part of the rows, as once, few or many counts, or as a class when the clone is expanded.

abundance,v_gene,j_gene,d_gene,CDR3aa,CDR3nt
NA,TRBV11-2,TRBJ2-5,TRBD1,CASSQGRGRETQYF,TGTGCCAGCAGTCAAGGAAGGGGGCGAGAGACCCAGTACTTC
NA,TRBV30,TRBJ2-1,TRBD1,CAWSDRGDEQFF,TGTGCCTGGAGTGACAGGGGTGATGAGCAGTTCTTC
NA,TRBV28,TRBJ2-7,NA,CASRLPAGASYEQYF,TGTGCCAGCAGACTACCAGCGGGCGCATCCTACGAGCAGTACTTC
NA,TRBV28,TRBJ2-7,TRBD1,CASRTGVQEQYF,TGTGCCAGCCGGACAGGGGTTCAGGAGCAGTACTTC
NA,TRBV7-9,TRBJ1-1,NA,CASSPTVMNTEAFF,TGTGCCAGCAGCCCGACAGTTATGAACACTGAAGCTTTCTTT
NA,TRBV25-1,TRBJ1-1,NA,CASSENSGTLLVAFF,TGTGCCAGCAGTGAAAACAGCGGAACGCTATTAGTAGCTTTCTTT
NA,TRBV6-5,TRBJ1-5,NA,CASSPGRGNQPQHF,TGTGCCAGCAGTCCGGGCAGGGGCAATCAGCCCCAGCATTTT
NA,TRBV6-6,TRBJ2-1,NA,CASTEDGARYNEQFF,TGTGCCAGCACCGAGGATGGGGCGCGCTACAATGAGCAGTTCTTC
NA,TRBV7-9,TRBJ1-1,NA,CASSLGLKAQVDTEAFF,TGTGCCAGCAGCTTAGGGTTAAAGGCACAGGTCGACACTGAAGCTTTCTTT
NA,TRBV19,TRBJ1-5,NA,CASSTAGRNQPQHF,TGTGCCAGTAGTACAGCGGGACGCAATCAGCCCCAGCATTTT
NA,TRBV4-2,TRBJ1-5,NA,CASSQDHRVNQPQHF,TGTGCCAGCAGCCAAGATCACAGGGTCAATCAGCCCCAGCATTTT
NA,TRBV18,TRBJ2-5,TRBD2,CASSPLPGLAGDQETQYF,TGTGCCAGCTCACCACTCCCGGGACTAGCGGGAGACCAAGAGACCCAGTACTTC
NA,TRBV7-2,TRBJ2-2,TRBD2,CASSSSGLAGTGELFF,TGTGCCAGCAGCTCCTCGGGACTAGCGGGTACCGGGGAGCTGTTTTTT
NA,TRBV6-5,TRBJ2-1,NA,CASSYPSSGSYNEQFF,TGTGCCAGCAGTTACCCTTCGAGCGGGTCCTACAATGAGCAGTTCTTC
NA,TRBV28,TRBJ1-2,TRBD1,CASRTTGGVYYGYTF,TGTGCCAGCAGAACGACAGGGGGCGTATACTATGGCTACACCTTC
NA,TRBV28,TRBJ1-4,NA,CASTQGEARTNEKLFF,TGTGCCAGCACCCAAGGAGAAGCCAGAACTAATGAAAAACTGTTTTTT
NA,TRBV6-5,TRBJ2-3,NA,CASSDRGITDTQYF,TGTGCCAGCAGCGACCGGGGTATCACAGATACGCAGTATTTT
NA,TRBV6-5,TRBJ1-5,NA,CASSRGKGNQPQHF,TGTGCCAGCAGCCGCGGGAAAGGCAATCAGCCCCAGCATTTT
NA,TRBV10-3,TRBJ2-6,TRBD1,CAISGTGTALHANVLTF,TGTGCCATCAGTGGGACCGGGACAGCCCTCCACGCCAACGTCCTGACTTTC
NA,TRBV7-9,TRBJ1-1,NA,CASSQLQGTEAFF,TGTGCCAGCAGCCAATTACAGGGAACTGAAGCTTTCTTT
NA,TRBV2,TRBJ2-5,NA,CASRRGETQYF,TGTGCCAGCCGACGGGGGGAGACCCAGTACTTC
once,TRBV28,TRBJ2-2,TRBD1,CASNLGQGVGGELFF,TGTGCCAGCAACCTGGGACAGGGGGTTGGCGGGGAGCTGTTTTTT
NA,TRBV4-1,TRBJ1-5,NA,CASSQTPQAGNQPQHF,TGCGCCAGCAGCCAAACCCCCCAGGCCGGCAATCAGCCCCAGCATTTT
NA,TRBV18,TRBJ1-3,TRBD1,CASSPPLRRQGGNTIYF,TGTGCCAGCTCACCACCGTTAAGGCGACAGGGCGGAAACACCATATATTTT
NA,TRBV4-1,TRBJ2-7,NA,CASSQEIGDEQYF,TGCGCCAGCAGCCAAGAAATAGGGGACGAGCAGTACTTC
NA,TRBV3-1/TRBV3-2,TRBJ2-3,NA,CASSPGLLRTDTQYF,TGTGCCAGCAGTCCAGGCCTACTTCGCACAGATACGCAGTATTTT
NA,TRBV6-5,TRBJ2-5,TRBD2,CASLTWEGKETQYF,TGTGCCAGCCTTACGTGGGAGGGGAAAGAGACCCAGTACTTC
NA,TRBV20-1,TRBJ2-5,TRBD1,CSASKGQGLQETQYF,TGCAGTGCTAGTAAGGGACAGGGCCTCCAAGAGACCCAGTACTTC
NA,TRBV27,TRBJ2-7,NA,CASSTQGYEQYF,TGTGCCAGCAGTACCCAGGGTTACGAGCAGTACTTC
NA,TRBV15,TRBJ1-5,NA,CATSRGGGHQTYQHF,TGTGCCACCAGCAGAGGTGGGGGACATCAAACTTACCAGCATTTT
NA,TRBV27,TRBJ2-5,TRBD1,CASSPHRQGPRETQYF,TGTGCCAGCAGTCCCCACCGACAGGGGCCGAGAGAGACCCAGTACTTC
NA,TRBV2,TRBJ2-7,TRBD2,CASRASGTSKEQYF,TGTGCCAGCAGAGCCTCTGGGACTAGCAAGGAGCAGTACTTC
NA,TRBV5-6,TRBJ2-7,TRBD2,CASSLGLAGDEQYF,TGTGCCAGCAGCTTGGGACTAGCGGGAGACGAGCAGTACTTC
NA,TRBV18,TRBJ2-5,TRBD1,CASSPGTGGAGTQYF,TGTGCCAGCTCACCCGGGACAGGGGGCGCGGGGACCCAGTACTTC
NA,TRBV2,TRBJ2-7,TRBD2,CASRLGTNSYEQYF,TGTGCCAGCAGGCTCGGGACTAACTCCTACGAGCAGTACTTC
NA,TRBV7-8,TRBJ1-1,TRBD1,CASSSQQGAITEAFF,TGTGCCAGCAGCTCCCAACAGGGGGCGATCACTGAAGCTTTCTTT
NA,TRBV11-2,TRBJ2-2,TRBD2,CASSLFLAGGTGELFF,TGTGCCAGCAGCTTATTTCTAGCGGGAGGAACCGGGGAGCTGTTTTTT
NA,TRBV29-1,TRBJ1-5,NA,CSVGRGGSNQPQHF,TGCAGCGTTGGAAGAGGGGGTAGCAATCAGCCCCAGCATTTT
NA,TRBV6-5,TRBJ1-1,NA,CASSVDRGTEAFF,TGTGCCAGCAGCGTGGACAGAGGCACTGAAGCTTTCTTT
once,TRBV19,TRBJ2-5,TRBD1,CASSSRTGNGETQYF,TGTGCCAGTAGTAGCCGGACAGGGAATGGTGAGACCCAGTACTTC
NA,TRBV18,TRBJ2-1,TRBD2,CASSAGLAGENEQFF,TGTGCCAGCTCAGCGGGACTAGCGGGAGAGAATGAGCAGTTCTTC
NA,TRBV7-6,TRBJ1-1,NA,CASSFPQAGRGNTEAFF,TGTGCCAGCAGCTTCCCTCAAGCCGGGAGGGGGAACACTGAAGCTTTCTTT
NA,TRBV9,TRBJ2-3,NA,CASSVSGSDTQYF,TGTGCCAGCAGCGTATCCGGGAGTGATACGCAGTATTTT
NA,TRBV19,TRBJ1-1,TRBD1,CATMIYGQEKPEAFF,TGTGCCACTATGATTTACGGACAGGAAAAACCTGAAGCTTTCTTT
NA,TRBV3-1/TRBV3-2,TRBJ1-3,TRBD1,CASSQGPTGSGNTIYF,TGTGCCAGCAGCCAAGGGCCGACAGGGTCTGGAAACACCATATATTTT
NA,TRBV6-2/TRBV6-3,TRBJ2-5,NA,CASSHGSRGTQYF,TGTGCCAGCAGTCACGGCTCCCGAGGGACCCAGTACTTC
NA,TRBV6-5,TRBJ1-3,TRBD1,CASSPDRGYRNTIYF,TGTGCCAGCAGTCCGGACAGGGGGTATAGAAACACCATATATTTT
NA,TRBV6-1,TRBJ1-2,NA,CASSELWPELDGYTF,TGTGCCAGCAGTGAATTGTGGCCCGAGCTAGATGGCTACACCTTC
NA,TRBV30,TRBJ2-7,TRBD2,CAWSMTSGIYKQYF,TGTGCCTGGAGTATGACTAGCGGGATTTATAAGCAGTACTTC
NA,TRBV9,TRBJ1-2,NA,CASSVAGNYGYTF,TGTGCCAGCAGCGTAGCGGGGAACTATGGCTACACCTTC
NA,TRBV18,TRBJ1-1,NA,CASSTTGDTEAFF,TGTGCCAGTTCAACCACGGGGGACACTGAAGCTTTCTTT
once,TRBV4-1,TRBJ1-3,NA,CASSQDAGLGNTIYF,TGCGCCAGCAGCCAAGATGCCGGGTTGGGAAACACCATATATTTT
NA,TRBV28,TRBJ1-6,NA,CASSPRRYNSPLHF,TGTGCCAGCAGCCCCCGCAGATATAATTCACCCCTCCACTTT
once,TRBV7-2,TRBJ2-7,TRBD1,CASSLETAKGQLSYEQYF,TGTGCCAGCAGCTTAGAAACGGCTAAGGGACAGTTATCCTACGAGCAGTACTTC
NA,TRBV7-9,TRBJ1-2,NA,CASSPLAGSPYGYTF,TGTGCCAGCAGCCCCCTGGCGGGGTCTCCTTATGGCTACACCTTC
NA,TRBV11-2,TRBJ2-3,NA,CASSPRGAQYF,TGTGCCAGCAGCCCCAGAGGCGCGCAGTATTTT
NA,TRBV11-3,TRBJ2-2,TRBD1,CASSLAGTGNTGELFF,TGTGCCAGCAGCTTAGCCGGGACAGGGAACACCGGGGAGCTGTTTTTT
few,TRBV11-3,TRBJ1-4,NA,CASSFPPRAEKLFF,TGTGCCAGCAGCTTTCCCCCCCGTGCGGAAAAACTGTTTTTT
NA,TRBV4-2,TRBJ1-2,NA,CASSLDPGNSHGYTF,TGTGCCAGCAGCCTCGACCCAGGGAATAGCCATGGCTACACCTTC